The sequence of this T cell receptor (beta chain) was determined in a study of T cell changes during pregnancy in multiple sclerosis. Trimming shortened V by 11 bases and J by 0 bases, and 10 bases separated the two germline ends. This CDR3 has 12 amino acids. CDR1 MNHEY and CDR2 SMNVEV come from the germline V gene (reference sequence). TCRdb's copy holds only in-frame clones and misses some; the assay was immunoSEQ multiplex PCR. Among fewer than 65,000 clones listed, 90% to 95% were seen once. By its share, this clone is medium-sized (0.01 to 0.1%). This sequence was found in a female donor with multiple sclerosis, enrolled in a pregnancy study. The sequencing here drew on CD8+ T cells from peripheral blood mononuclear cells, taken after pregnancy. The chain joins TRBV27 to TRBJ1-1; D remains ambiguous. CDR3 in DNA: TGTGCCGCTTCTAATCTGAACACTGAAGCTTTCTTT. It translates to CAASNLNTEAFF.